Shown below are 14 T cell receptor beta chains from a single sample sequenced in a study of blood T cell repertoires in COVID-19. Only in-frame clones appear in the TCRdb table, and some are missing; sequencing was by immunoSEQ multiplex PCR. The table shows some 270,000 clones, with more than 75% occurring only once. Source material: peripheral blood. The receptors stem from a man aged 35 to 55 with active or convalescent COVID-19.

CDR3 sequence: CASSYSTSGRRSEQFF. CDR3 bases: TGTGCCAGCAGTTACTCGACTAGCGGGAGGAGGAGTGAGCAGTTCTTC. The chain couples TRBV6-5 to TRBJ2-1; 13 bases line up with TRBD2. This CDR3 has 16 residues. The V and J ends lost 0 bases and 9 bases, in that order; junction bases with no gene match: 5. Germline loops: CDR1 MNHEY, CDR2 SVGAGI.

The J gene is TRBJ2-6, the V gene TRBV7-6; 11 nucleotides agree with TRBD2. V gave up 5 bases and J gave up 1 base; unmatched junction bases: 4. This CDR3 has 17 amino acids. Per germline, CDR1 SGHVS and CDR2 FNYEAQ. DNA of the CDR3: TGTGCCAGCAGCGCACTAGCGGGAGTGTCTGGGGCCAACGTCCTGACTTTC. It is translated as CASSALAGVSGANVLTF.

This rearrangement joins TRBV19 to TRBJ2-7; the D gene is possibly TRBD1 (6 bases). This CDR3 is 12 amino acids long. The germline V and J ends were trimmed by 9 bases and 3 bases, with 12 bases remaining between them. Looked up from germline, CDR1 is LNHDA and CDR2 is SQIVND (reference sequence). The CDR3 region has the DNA TGTGCCAGCAGGGGTGGGCTCTACGAGCAGTACTTC. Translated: CASRGGLYEQYF.

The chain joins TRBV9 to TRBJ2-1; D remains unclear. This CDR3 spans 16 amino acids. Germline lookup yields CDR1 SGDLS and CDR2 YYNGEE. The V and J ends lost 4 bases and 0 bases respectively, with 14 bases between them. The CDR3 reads CASSSKTGSSYNEQFF. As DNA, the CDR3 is TGTGCCAGCAGCTCCAAGACTGGCAGCTCCTACAATGAGCAGTTCTTC.

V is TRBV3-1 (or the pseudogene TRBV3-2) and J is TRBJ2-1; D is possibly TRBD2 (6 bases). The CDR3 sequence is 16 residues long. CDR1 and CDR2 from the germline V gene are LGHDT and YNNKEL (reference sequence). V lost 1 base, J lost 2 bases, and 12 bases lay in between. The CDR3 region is CASSQGGGLTYNEQFF. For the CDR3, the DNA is TGTGCCAGCAGCCAAGGTGGGGGACTCACCTACAATGAGCAGTTCTTC.

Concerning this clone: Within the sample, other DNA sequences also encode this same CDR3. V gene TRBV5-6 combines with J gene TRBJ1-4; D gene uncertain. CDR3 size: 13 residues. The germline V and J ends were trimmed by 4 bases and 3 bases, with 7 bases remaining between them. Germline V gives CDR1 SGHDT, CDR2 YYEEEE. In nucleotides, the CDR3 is TGTGCCAGCAGCCTCGGGTCTAATGAAAAACTGTTTTTT. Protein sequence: CASSLGSNEKLFF.

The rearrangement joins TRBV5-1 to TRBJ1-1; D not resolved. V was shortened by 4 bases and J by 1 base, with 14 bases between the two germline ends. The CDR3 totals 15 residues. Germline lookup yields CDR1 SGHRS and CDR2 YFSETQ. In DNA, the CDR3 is TGCGCCAGCAGCCCCTCGGGGAACGGGAACACTGAAGCTTTCTTT. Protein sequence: CASSPSGNGNTEAFF. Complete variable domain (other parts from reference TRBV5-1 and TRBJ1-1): KAGVTQTPRYLIKTRGQQVTLSCSPISGHRSVSWYQQTPGQGLQFLFEYFSETQRNKGNFPGRFSGRQFSNSRSEMNVSTLELGDSALYLCASSPSGNGNTEAFFGQGTRLTVV.

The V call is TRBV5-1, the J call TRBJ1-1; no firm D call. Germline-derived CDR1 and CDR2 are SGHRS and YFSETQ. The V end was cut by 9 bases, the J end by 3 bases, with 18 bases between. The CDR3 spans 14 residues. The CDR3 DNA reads TGCGCCACTAACCCGGGTGATAGTTACACTGAAGCTTTCTTT. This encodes CATNPGDSYTEAFF.

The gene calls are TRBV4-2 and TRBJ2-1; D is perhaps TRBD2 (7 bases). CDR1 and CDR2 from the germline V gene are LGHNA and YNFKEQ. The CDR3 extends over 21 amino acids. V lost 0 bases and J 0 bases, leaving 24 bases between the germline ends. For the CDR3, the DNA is TGTGCCAGCAGCCAAGACGGATGGGGGGGCCAAGTTCCCGGCTCCTACAATGAGCAGTTCTTC. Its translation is CASSQDGWGGQVPGSYNEQFF.

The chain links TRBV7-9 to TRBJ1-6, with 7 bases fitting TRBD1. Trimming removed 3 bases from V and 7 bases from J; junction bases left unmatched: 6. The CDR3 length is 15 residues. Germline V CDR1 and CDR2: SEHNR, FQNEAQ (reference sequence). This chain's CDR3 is CASSFKQGWNSPLHF. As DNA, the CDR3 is TGTGCCAGCAGCTTTAAACAGGGGTGGAATTCACCCCTCCACTTT. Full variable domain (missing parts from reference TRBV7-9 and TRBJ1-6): DTGVSQNPRHKITKRGQNVTFRCDPISEHNRLYWYRQTLGQGPEFLTYFQNEAQLEKSRLLSDRFSAERPKGSFSTLEIQRTEQGDSAMYLCASSFKQGWNSPLHFGNGTRLTVT.

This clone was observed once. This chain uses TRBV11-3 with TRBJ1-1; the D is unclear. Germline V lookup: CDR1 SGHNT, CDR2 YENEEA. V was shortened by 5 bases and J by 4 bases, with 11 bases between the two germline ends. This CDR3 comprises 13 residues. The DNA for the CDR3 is TGTGCCAGCAGCCGGGTCTTAGGCACTGAAGCTTTCTTT. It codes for CASSRVLGTEAFF.

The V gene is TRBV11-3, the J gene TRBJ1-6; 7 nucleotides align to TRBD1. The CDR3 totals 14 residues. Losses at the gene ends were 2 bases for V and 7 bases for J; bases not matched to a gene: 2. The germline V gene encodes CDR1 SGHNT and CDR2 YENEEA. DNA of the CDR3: TGTGCCAGCAGCTTACAGGGGGAAAATTCACCCCTCCACTTT. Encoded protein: CASSLQGENSPLHF. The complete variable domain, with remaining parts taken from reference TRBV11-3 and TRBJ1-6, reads EAGVVQSPRYKIIEKKQPVAFWCNPISGHNTLYWYLQNLGQGPELLIRYENEEAVDDSQLPKDRFSAERLKGVDSTLKIQPAELGDSAVYLCASSLQGENSPLHFGNGTRLTVT.

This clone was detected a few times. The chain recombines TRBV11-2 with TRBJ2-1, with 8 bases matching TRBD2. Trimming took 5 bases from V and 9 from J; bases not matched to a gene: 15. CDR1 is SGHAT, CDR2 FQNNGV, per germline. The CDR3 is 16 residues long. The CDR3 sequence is CASSLQPGLGGGEQFF. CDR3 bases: TGTGCCAGCAGCCTACAACCGGGACTAGGGGGGGGTGAGCAGTTCTTC.

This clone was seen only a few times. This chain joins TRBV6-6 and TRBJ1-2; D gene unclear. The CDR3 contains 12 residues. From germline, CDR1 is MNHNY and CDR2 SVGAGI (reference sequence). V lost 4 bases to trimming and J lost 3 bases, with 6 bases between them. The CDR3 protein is CASSSGDYGYTF. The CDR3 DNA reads TGTGCCAGCAGTTCCGGGGACTATGGCTACACCTTC.